This is a list of T cell receptor beta chains from one sample in a study of blood T cell repertoires in COVID-19. Libraries were prepared by immunoSEQ multiplex PCR; TCRdb keeps only in-frame clonotypes and omits some of them. The sample carries 62,000 or so clones, 88% recorded once. Sequenced: peripheral blood. The origin of the receptors is a human donor in a cohort sampled during active COVID-19. Each CDR3 is given with its conserved first and last residue. Each record gives: D gene, clone size, V gene, J gene, CDR3 DNA, CDR3 protein. D genes are given only for firm matches. For some rows the clone size is stated as once, few or many, or as a class when expanded; others skip it.

d_gene: TRBD2
abundance: .
v_gene: TRBV5-1
j_gene: TRBJ2-2
CDR3nt: TGCGCCAGCAGCTTGCTGCCGGGACTAGCGGGAGGGCCGGACACCGGGGAGCTGTTTTTT
CDR3aa: CASSLLPGLAGGPDTGELFF

d_gene: .
abundance: .
v_gene: TRBV2
j_gene: TRBJ2-7
CDR3nt: TGTGCCAGCAGTGGGGCGGGGCGGGGATCCTACGAGCAGTACTTC
CDR3aa: CASSGAGRGSYEQYF

d_gene: .
abundance: .
v_gene: TRBV12-3/TRBV12-4
j_gene: TRBJ1-1
CDR3nt: TGTGCCAGCACCCCGGGGATGAGGAGAGCTTTCTTT
CDR3aa: CASTPGMRRAFF

d_gene: .
abundance: few
v_gene: TRBV18
j_gene: TRBJ1-1
CDR3nt: TGTGCCAGCCGGGGGGTGGCGAACACTGAAGCTTTCTTT
CDR3aa: CASRGVANTEAFF

d_gene: .
abundance: .
v_gene: TRBV5-6
j_gene: TRBJ2-5
CDR3nt: TGTGCCAGCAGCTTGTCAATGGAGGGGACCCAGTACTTC
CDR3aa: CASSLSMEGTQYF

d_gene: TRBD1
abundance: few
v_gene: TRBV6-6
j_gene: TRBJ1-4
CDR3nt: TGTGCCAGCAGCCGACCGCGACAGGGCCAAGCAACTAATGAAAAACTGTTTTTT
CDR3aa: CASSRPRQGQATNEKLFF

d_gene: .
abundance: few
v_gene: TRBV18
j_gene: TRBJ2-2
CDR3nt: TGTGCCAGCTCCCCCGAGCTAGCCAACACCGGGGAGCTGTTTTTT
CDR3aa: CASSPELANTGELFF

d_gene: TRBD2
abundance: .
v_gene: TRBV20-1
j_gene: TRBJ2-3
CDR3nt: TGCAGTGCTTGTGACGGGGGAGGGATTGATACGCAGTATTTT
CDR3aa: CSACDGGGIDTQYF

d_gene: TRBD1
abundance: few
v_gene: TRBV7-9
j_gene: TRBJ1-2
CDR3nt: TGTGCCAGCACCACCCTGGGACAGGGGGATGGCTACACCTTC
CDR3aa: CASTTLGQGDGYTF

d_gene: .
abundance: .
v_gene: TRBV6-5
j_gene: TRBJ2-7
CDR3nt: TGTGCCAGCAGTTACGGATGGGGCGGTTACGAGCAGTACTTC
CDR3aa: CASSYGWGGYEQYF

d_gene: TRBD2
abundance: .
v_gene: TRBV6-5
j_gene: TRBJ2-7
CDR3nt: TGTGCCAGCATTCTACGGGGGGGTTCCTACGAGCAGTACTTC
CDR3aa: CASILRGGSYEQYF

d_gene: .
abundance: once
v_gene: TRBV21-1
j_gene: TRBJ1-5
CDR3nt: TGTGCCGTCAGGGGAAGCAATCAGCCCCAGCATTTT
CDR3aa: CAVRGSNQPQHF

d_gene: TRBD1
abundance: .
v_gene: TRBV19
j_gene: TRBJ2-7
CDR3nt: TGTGCCAGTAGTCGGGACAGTCGCTACGAGCAGTACTTC
CDR3aa: CASSRDSRYEQYF

d_gene: TRBD1
abundance: .
v_gene: TRBV6-5
j_gene: TRBJ1-6
CDR3nt: TGTGCCAGCAGTCCGACAGGGTTGAATTCACCCCTCCACTTT
CDR3aa: CASSPTGLNSPLHF

d_gene: TRBD2
abundance: .
v_gene: TRBV7-8
j_gene: TRBJ2-7
CDR3nt: TGTGCCAGCAGCTTAGAGGTGCGGGAGGGCTCCGAGCAGTACTTC
CDR3aa: CASSLEVREGSEQYF

d_gene: TRBD2
abundance: .
v_gene: TRBV7-3
j_gene: TRBJ2-1
CDR3nt: TGTGCCAGCAGCCGAAAGCCCGCTAGCGGGTCGTACAATGAGCAGTTCTTC
CDR3aa: CASSRKPASGSYNEQFF

d_gene: .
abundance: .
v_gene: TRBV4-3
j_gene: TRBJ2-2
CDR3nt: TGCGCCAGCAGCCAAGTCCGGGACTGGGGGGAGCTGTTTTTT
CDR3aa: CASSQVRDWGELFF

d_gene: .
abundance: .
v_gene: TRBV27
j_gene: TRBJ2-7
CDR3nt: TGTGCCAGCAGTTTAGCGGGCGAGCAGTACTTC
CDR3aa: CASSLAGEQYF

d_gene: TRBD2
abundance: .
v_gene: TRBV6-5
j_gene: TRBJ2-2
CDR3nt: TGTGCCAGCAGATACGGGGGGGCCAACACCGGGGAGCTGTTTTTT
CDR3aa: CASRYGGANTGELFF

d_gene: .
abundance: .
v_gene: TRBV6-2/TRBV6-3
j_gene: TRBJ2-5
CDR3nt: TGTGCCAGCAGTTGGGCAGGGCAAGAGACCCAGTACTTC
CDR3aa: CASSWAGQETQYF

d_gene: TRBD2
abundance: few
v_gene: TRBV6-2/TRBV6-3
j_gene: TRBJ2-7
CDR3nt: TGTGCCAGCAGTTACTCACTAGCGGGAGGTCCCTACGAGCAGTACTTC
CDR3aa: CASSYSLAGGPYEQYF

d_gene: .
abundance: few
v_gene: TRBV28
j_gene: TRBJ1-1
CDR3nt: TGTGCCAGCAGTCCCTATACGGTGAACACTGAAGCTTTCTTT
CDR3aa: CASSPYTVNTEAFF

d_gene: .
abundance: .
v_gene: TRBV7-3
j_gene: TRBJ2-3
CDR3nt: TGTGCCAGCAGCCGACCCGGGGATACGCAGTATTTT
CDR3aa: CASSRPGDTQYF

d_gene: TRBD1
abundance: .
v_gene: TRBV28
j_gene: TRBJ1-2
CDR3nt: TGTGCCAGTGGGACAGCCTATGGCTACACCTTC
CDR3aa: CASGTAYGYTF

d_gene: TRBD2
abundance: .
v_gene: TRBV6-2/TRBV6-3
j_gene: TRBJ2-7
CDR3nt: TGTGCCAGCAGTTCTACTAGCGGGAGCTCCTACGAGCAGTACTTC
CDR3aa: CASSSTSGSSYEQYF

d_gene: .
abundance: .
v_gene: TRBV12-3/TRBV12-4
j_gene: TRBJ1-1
CDR3nt: TGTGCCAGCAGAAGGGGATTTGGGGCTTTCTTT
CDR3aa: CASRRGFGAFF

d_gene: .
abundance: .
v_gene: TRBV6-5
j_gene: TRBJ2-7
CDR3nt: TGTGCCAGCACGCGGGACGGAAACTCCCTTTACGAGCAGTACTTC
CDR3aa: CASTRDGNSLYEQYF